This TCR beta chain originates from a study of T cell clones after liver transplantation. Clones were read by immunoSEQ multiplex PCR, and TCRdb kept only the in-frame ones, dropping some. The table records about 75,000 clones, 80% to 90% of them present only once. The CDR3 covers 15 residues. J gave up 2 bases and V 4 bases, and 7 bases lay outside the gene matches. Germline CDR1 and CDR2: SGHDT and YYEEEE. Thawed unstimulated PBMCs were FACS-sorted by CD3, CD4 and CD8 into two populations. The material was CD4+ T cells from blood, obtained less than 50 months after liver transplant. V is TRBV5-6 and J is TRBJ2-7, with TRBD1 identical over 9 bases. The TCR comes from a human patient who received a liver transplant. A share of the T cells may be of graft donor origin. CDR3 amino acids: CASSLGDRVTYEQYF. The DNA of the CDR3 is TGTGCCAGCAGCCTAGGGGACAGGGTTACCTACGAGCAGTACTTC.